This TCR beta chain was documented in a study of blood T cell repertoires in COVID-19. This clone was picked up a small number of times. Symptom resolution, clearance, or two negative PCRs marked donors in Cohort 3 as recovered. CDR1 and CDR2 from the germline V gene are LNHNV and YYDKDF (reference sequence). The V end was cut by 1 base, the J end by 4 bases, with 8 bases between. The CDR3 length is 14 residues. Repertoires were generated with immunoSEQ multiplex PCR, while TCRdb's copy carries only in-frame clones and drops some. Of around 500,000 clones listed, over 75% are singletons. This receptor was identified in a woman aged 40-49 years who had recovered from COVID-19. Sequencing was performed on PBMCs or T cells enriched from blood (not recorded which). V is TRBV15 and J is TRBJ1-3; D gene unclear. This chain's CDR3 is CATSRGYEGNTIYF. In DNA, the CDR3 is TGTGCCACCAGCAGAGGCTACGAGGGAAACACCATATATTTT.